A selection of T cell receptor beta chains follows, all from one sample in a study of Ad26.COV2.S vaccination and SARS-CoV-2 variants. Sequencing used immunoSEQ multiplex PCR; TCRdb keeps in-frame clones, though not all of them. Here the sample spans approximately 500,000 clones, about 83% being singletons. Specimen: peripheral blood, collected in a trial of Ad26.COV2.S vaccine versus placebo. All receptors come from a person between 18 and 60 years old who received the Ad26.COV2.S COVID-19 vaccine or a placebo. The CDR3 runs from the conserved cysteine through the conserved F or W. D genes are given only for firm matches. The listing skips clone size in some rows; elsewhere it reads once, few, many or a size class.

DNA,CDR3,D,J,size,V
TGTGCCAGCAGTTTCCGGAGTAATGAAAAACTGTTTTTT,CASSFRSNEKLFF,.,TRBJ1-4,.,TRBV12-3/TRBV12-4
TGTGCCAGCTCCTTGGATAACACAGATACGCAGTATTTT,CASSLDNTDTQYF,.,TRBJ2-3,.,TRBV18
TGCGCCAGCAGCGTTCCTAATCAATTTCCCTATGAGCAGTACTTC,CASSVPNQFPYEQYF,.,TRBJ2-7,.,TRBV5-1
TGCGCCAGCAGCTTGGTGGGGGAAAACACTGAAGCTTTCTTT,CASSLVGENTEAFF,.,TRBJ1-1,once,TRBV5-1
TGTGCCACCCAAGGAAGAGGGACAATCCTCTCTGGGGCCAACGTCCTGACTTTC,CATQGRGTILSGANVLTF,.,TRBJ2-6,once,TRBV19
TGTGCCGCGGAGGGGAAACATGAGCAGTTCTTC,CAAEGKHEQFF,.,TRBJ2-1,.,TRBV6-9
TGTGCCAGCAGGGAAAAAGGGGGTGGGACTGGGGAGCTGTTTTTT,CASREKGGGTGELFF,.,TRBJ2-2,once,TRBV7-2
TGTGCCAGCTCAGGCGACCTGGGACAGGTCACCGGGGAGCTGTTTTTT,CASSGDLGQVTGELFF,TRBD1,TRBJ2-2,.,TRBV18
TGTGCCAGCCAGTCCAACACTGAAGCTTTCTTT,CASQSNTEAFF,.,TRBJ1-1,.,TRBV3-1/TRBV3-2
TGTGCCAGCAGCCAGGGTAGTCGCGGCTACACCTTC,CASSQGSRGYTF,.,TRBJ1-2,.,TRBV6-2/TRBV6-3
TGTGCCAGCAGAGAACTCCTGGGTAACTATGGCTACACCTTC,CASRELLGNYGYTF,.,TRBJ1-2,.,TRBV28
TGTGCCAGCAGCCCGTTGACAGGGGTGAACACTGAAGCTTTCTTT,CASSPLTGVNTEAFF,TRBD1,TRBJ1-1,.,TRBV7-2
TGTGCCAGTAGTACCGGACAGCGAAATAGCAATCAGCCCCAGCATTTT,CASSTGQRNSNQPQHF,.,TRBJ1-5,.,TRBV19
TGTGCCACCTCATCGAACACCGGGGAGCTGTTTTTT,CATSSNTGELFF,.,TRBJ2-2,.,TRBV19
TGTGCCAGCAGCGTCCGACCGGGACTCCGTGTCGGGGGCTCCGAGCAGTACTTC,CASSVRPGLRVGGSEQYF,.,TRBJ2-7,once,TRBV11-2
TGTGCCAGCAGCTTGGATGGCGCCTTACGGGAGCAGTTCTTC,CASSLDGALREQFF,.,TRBJ2-1,.,TRBV7-9
TGTGCCAGCAGCTCCTCCCAGGCTTCGCATTCACCCCTCCACTTT,CASSSSQASHSPLHF,.,TRBJ1-6,once,TRBV7-2
TGTGCCAGCAGCGAACGGGAGGGCCTGGGGAATGAGCAGTTCTTC,CASSEREGLGNEQFF,TRBD2,TRBJ2-1,.,TRBV6-2/TRBV6-3
TGCGCCAGCAGCCAGACGACAGGGCCCGACTATGGCTACACCTTC,CASSQTTGPDYGYTF,TRBD1,TRBJ1-2,.,TRBV5-1
TGCGCCAGCAGCCGACAGGGGAGAGTATACTATGGCTACACCTTC,CASSRQGRVYYGYTF,TRBD1,TRBJ1-2,.,TRBV4-1
TGTGCCACCAGTGATTGGCTAGCGGGAGGCTACAATGAGCAGTTCTTC,CATSDWLAGGYNEQFF,TRBD2,TRBJ2-1,.,TRBV24-1
TGCAGCGTTGGAATTTCTGGAAACACCATATATTTT,CSVGISGNTIYF,.,TRBJ1-3,few,TRBV29-1
TGTGCCAGCAGCCCTCCGGTCGGGAATGAGCAGTTCTTC,CASSPPVGNEQFF,.,TRBJ2-1,.,TRBV5-5
TGTGCAACGGGGCTAGCGGGAGGCACAGATACGCAGTATTTT,CATGLAGGTDTQYF,TRBD2,TRBJ2-3,.,TRBV18
TGTGCCAGCCTTCATACAGGGGGCACAGATACGCAGTATTTT,CASLHTGGTDTQYF,TRBD1,TRBJ2-3,.,TRBV6-6
TGTGCCAGCAGCTGGGCTATTCCCCCCGAGCAGTACTTC,CASSWAIPPEQYF,.,TRBJ2-7,.,TRBV28
TGCAGCGTTGATGAAGGGATAGATACGCAGTATTTT,CSVDEGIDTQYF,.,TRBJ2-3,.,TRBV29-1
TGTGCCAGCAGCTCTAGCGGGAGAGAGACAGATACGCAGTATTTT,CASSSSGRETDTQYF,TRBD2,TRBJ2-3,.,TRBV7-3
TGTGCCAGCAGCCGAGATATAGGGACTAGCGAGGCCTACGAGCAGTACTTC,CASSRDIGTSEAYEQYF,TRBD2,TRBJ2-7,once,TRBV28
TGTGCCAGCAGCTTGTCGTATTCGAACACTGAAGCTTTCTTT,CASSLSYSNTEAFF,.,TRBJ1-1,.,TRBV5-5
TGTGCCAGCAGTAGGGCAACGACAGTTCTAGGGCCCCAGCATTTT,CASSRATTVLGPQHF,.,TRBJ1-5,.,TRBV6-2/TRBV6-3
TGCGCCAGCAGCTTCCGACTAGCGGGTCCCTACGAGCAGTACTTC,CASSFRLAGPYEQYF,TRBD2,TRBJ2-7,.,TRBV4-1
TGTGCCAGCAGTTTTGTCCTAGCGGGTCCCTACGAGCAGTACTTC,CASSFVLAGPYEQYF,TRBD2,TRBJ2-7,.,TRBV28
TGTGCCAGCAGCCCAGCGGGGGGTTACAATGAGCAGTTCTTC,CASSPAGGYNEQFF,TRBD2,TRBJ2-1,.,TRBV6-2/TRBV6-3
TGTGCCAGCAGTCGGACTAGCGGGAGGGCTGGGGAGCTGTTTTTT,CASSRTSGRAGELFF,TRBD2,TRBJ2-2,.,TRBV28
TGTGCCAGCAGCCAAGGGCCCGCGGCGGGTGCAGGGCGAGAGACCCAGTACTTC,CASSQGPAAGAGRETQYF,.,TRBJ2-5,.,TRBV4-2
TGTGCCAGCAGCGTCCGTAAAACTAACACCGGGGAGCTGTTTTTT,CASSVRKTNTGELFF,.,TRBJ2-2,.,TRBV9
TGTGCCTGGATTAGAAAAGGGGCAGGGACAACTAATGAAAAACTGTTTTTT,CAWIRKGAGTTNEKLFF,.,TRBJ1-4,.,TRBV30
TGTGCCAGCACCCGGAGGGCGGGGAACACTGAAGCTTTCTTT,CASTRRAGNTEAFF,.,TRBJ1-1,.,TRBV7-8
TGTGCCAGCAGCCAAGATACGGGTTACTATGGCTACACCTTC,CASSQDTGYYGYTF,.,TRBJ1-2,.,TRBV14
TGTGCCAGCAGACGACTAGCGGGCCCCTCCTACAATGAGCAGTTCTTC,CASRRLAGPSYNEQFF,TRBD2,TRBJ2-1,.,TRBV2